A single sample gave rise to the 2 T cell receptor beta chains below, sequenced in a study of liver allograft versus peripheral blood T cells. The overall study: Peripheral blood of the recipients supplied T cell receptor repertoires that were compared with those in transplanted livers.

TCRdb recomputed calls from the reads with MiXCR, one row per CDR3 protein. The sample lists several thousand distinct CDR3 sequences, roughly 17% occurring once. Receptor source: a human patient who had a liver transplant. Some of the T cells might come from the graft donor.

This chain uses TRBV20-1 with TRBJ1-2, with D perhaps TRBD1 (5 bases). This CDR3 contains 11 residues. CDR1 is DFQATT, CDR2 SNEGSKA, per germline (reference sequence). V dropped 3 bases and J dropped 8 bases, with 10 bases sitting between them. DNA of the CDR3: TGCAGTGCTAGCCAGGGAGGCGGCTACACCTTC. This encodes CSASQGGGYTF.

The chain is built from TRBV7-9 and TRBJ1-2; the D is unclear. CDR1 and CDR2 from the germline V gene are SEHNR and FQNEAQ (reference sequence). The CDR3 is 11 residues long. V gave up 3 bases and J gave up 8 bases, with 7 bases separating them. The CDR3 region has the DNA TGTGCCAGCAGCTTGACACTAGGCTACACCTTC. This encodes CASSLTLGYTF.